A single sample is the source of the 7 T cell receptor beta chains below, sequenced in a study of blood T cell repertoires in COVID-19. The method was immunoSEQ multiplex PCR; TCRdb's version includes in-frame clones alone and lacks a portion of them. The sample records approximately 85,000 clones, around four fifths being singletons. The sequenced sample consisted of peripheral blood. The receptors were sampled from a woman aged 70-85 years with active or convalescent COVID-19.

This clone has more than one count but fewer than ten. The V and J genes are TRBV20-1 and TRBJ2-3; TRBD2 matches at 9 bases. Trimming at V came to 3 bases and at J to 1 base, leaving 11 bases not matched to a gene. Germline CDR1 reads DFQATT; CDR2 reads SNEGSKA (reference sequence). The CDR3 has 17 residues. CDR3 nucleotides: TGCAGTGCTAGTGGGGGTAGCGGGGGATGGGGCACAGATACGCAGTATTTT. Residues: CSASGGSGGWGTDTQYF.

This clone was detected once. The rearrangement uses TRBV24-1 and TRBJ2-7; TRBD1 is a possible D gene (5 bases). The CDR3 sequence is 12 residues long. Looked up from germline, CDR1 is KGHDR and CDR2 is SFDVKD. Trimming left V 6 bases short and J 4 bases short, with 9 bases between. CDR3 bases: TGTGCCACCAGTAACAAGGGGTACGAGCAGTACTTC. Translation: CATSNKGYEQYF.

The chain has TRBV6-5 and TRBJ1-1; D is unclear. V was shortened by 4 bases and J by 8 bases, with 17 bases between the two germline ends. In germline, CDR1 is MNHEY, CDR2 SVGAGI. This CDR3 spans 14 amino acids. The CDR3 DNA reads as TGTGCCAGCAGTTTGTTGGCCCTAGGAGCAGAAGCTTTCTTT. Protein: CASSLLALGAEAFF.

The chain uses TRBV5-1 and TRBJ2-7, with TRBD2 matching 8 bases. Germline lookup yields CDR1 SGHRS and CDR2 YFSETQ. Trimming at V came to 0 bases and at J to 1 base, leaving 12 bases not matched to a gene. This CDR3 has 18 residues. The CDR3 region is CASSLGPNVRGGSYEQYF. The CDR3 DNA is TGCGCCAGCAGCTTGGGCCCGAATGTACGCGGGGGGTCCTACGAGCAGTACTTC.

V gene TRBV24-1 combines with J gene TRBJ2-1; no firm D call. Germline values: CDR1 KGHDR, CDR2 SFDVKD. V was trimmed by 5 bases and J by 4 bases, leaving 14 bases between them. This CDR3 spans 15 amino acids. DNA of the CDR3: TGTGCCACCAGTGCCGCCGGGTCCTTATACAATGAGCAGTTCTTC. This sequence encodes CATSAAGSLYNEQFF.

The V call is TRBV29-1, the J call TRBJ2-1; TRBD2 matches 11 bases. In germline, CDR1 is SQVTM, CDR2 ANQGSEA. J was trimmed by 3 bases and V by 6 bases; bases with no gene match: 4. The CDR3 has 14 residues. The CDR3: CSVGTSGVYNEQFF. As DNA, the CDR3 is TGCAGCGTAGGGACTAGCGGCGTCTACAATGAGCAGTTCTTC.

The chain joins TRBV6-5 to TRBJ2-7; no clear D. The CDR3 spans 14 residues. Germline CDR1 reads MNHEY; CDR2 reads SVGAGI. V lost 5 bases, J lost 0 bases, and 11 bases lay in between. CDR3 DNA sequence: TGTGCCAGCAGTATCCCAGCGAGCTCCTACGAGCAGTACTTC. Protein: CASSIPASSYEQYF.